One and the same sample provided the 18 T cell receptor beta chains below, sequenced in a study of cytotoxic CD8 clonotypes in ibrutinib-treated CLL. Assay used: immunoSEQ multiplex PCR; TCRdb lists only in-frame clones, some missing. The sample shows more than 85,000 clones, almost 80% of them seen only once. The sequencing used PBMCs, collected after 12 months of ibrutinib treatment. The receptor source for this set is a human donor with chronic lymphocytic leukemia.

V gene TRBV21-1 combines with J gene TRBJ2-7. TRBV21-1 is designated a pseudogene. The CDR3 extends over 14 amino acids. The CDR3 loop is CASSKGRSSYEQYF. Written as DNA, the CDR3 is TGTGCCAGCAGCAAAGGGCGCAGCTCCTACGAGCAGTACTTC.

V is TRBV14 and J is TRBJ2-3; D call uncertain. V was clipped by 2 bases and J by 6 bases, with 9 bases between them. The CDR3 extends over 13 amino acids. CDR1 SGHDN and CDR2 FVKESK come from the germline V gene. CDR3 amino acids: CASSQRLVDTQYF. In DNA, the CDR3 is TGTGCCAGCAGCCAAAGGCTCGTCGATACGCAGTATTTT.

CDR3 nucleotides: TGCAGCGTGCCTTCCCGGGGTTTGTACGGGGAGCTGTTTTTT. This encodes CSVPSRGLYGELFF. The chain employs TRBV29-1 and TRBJ2-2; maybe TRBD2 (5 bases). Germline values: CDR1 SQVTM, CDR2 ANQGSEA. V dropped 6 bases and J dropped 7 bases, with 18 bases sitting between them. CDR3 length equals 14 residues.

The rearrangement links TRBV4-3 to TRBJ1-5; D ambiguous. Germline CDR1 reads LGHNA; CDR2 reads YSLEER. The V and J ends lost 4 bases and 5 bases respectively, with 15 bases between them. The CDR3 length is 15 residues. The DNA of the CDR3 is TGCGCCAGCAGCCCCTTTGTGGGGTCGGATCAGCCCCAGCATTTT. Encoded protein: CASSPFVGSDQPQHF.

CDR3 protein: CASSEVRSFGAFF. As DNA, the CDR3 is TGTGCCAGCAGTGAAGTCAGAAGTTTTGGAGCTTTCTTT. This rearrangement joins TRBV6-1 to TRBJ1-1; D unresolved. The V and J ends lost 1 base and 10 bases respectively, with 13 bases between them. Germline-derived CDR1 and CDR2 are MNHNS and SASEGT. The CDR3 is 13 amino acids.

This clone showed up just a few times. The chain couples TRBV7-9 to TRBJ1-3; D not resolved. The germline gives CDR1 SEHNR, CDR2 FQNEAQ (reference sequence). Trimming shortened V by 0 bases and J by 2 bases, and 5 bases separated the two germline ends. The CDR3 length is 14 residues. The CDR3 region is CASSLATAGNTIYF. The CDR3 DNA reads TGTGCCAGCAGCTTAGCAACAGCTGGAAACACCATATATTTT.

This clone has only a few counts. V gene TRBV7-2 combines with J gene TRBJ1-5, with a possible D match to TRBD1 (5 bases). Germline loops: CDR1 SGHTA, CDR2 FQGNSA. This CDR3 comprises 16 residues. V gave up 5 bases and J gave up 2 bases, with 16 bases separating them. Here the CDR3 reads CASSPRAGEGNQPQHF. CDR3 bases: TGTGCCAGCAGCCCCCGGGCGGGGGAGGGCAATCAGCCCCAGCATTTT.

This chain uses TRBV18 with TRBJ1-1; the D is unclear. Looked up from germline, CDR1 is KGHSH and CDR2 is LQKENI. The CDR3 is 12 residues long. The V end was cut by 3 bases, the J end by 11 bases, with 13 bases between. The CDR3 loop reads CASSPGTWAAFF. In nucleotides, the CDR3 is TGTGCCAGCTCACCTGGCACTTGGGCCGCTTTCTTT.

The rearrangement links TRBV29-1 to TRBJ2-2; the match to TRBD2 covers 8 bases. The CDR3 contains 14 residues. Germline CDR1 and CDR2: SQVTM and ANQGSEA. After removal of 1 base from V and 6 bases from J, the junction contained 4 bases not matched to a gene. The CDR3: CSVEVISGAGELFF. The CDR3 bases are TGCAGCGTTGAAGTAATTAGCGGGGCCGGGGAGCTGTTTTTT.

The chain employs TRBV11-3 and TRBJ1-3, with a possible D match to TRBD1 (6 bases). This CDR3 region has 18 residues. V lost 2 bases and J 2 bases, leaving 19 bases between the germline ends. Per the germline V gene, CDR1 is SGHNT and CDR2 is YENEEA. For the CDR3, the DNA is TGTGCCAGCAGCTTAAGACGCCTTCCGGGACACCCTGGAAACACCATATATTTT. This gives the protein CASSLRRLPGHPGNTIYF.

This clone was detected a few times. The chain couples TRBV27 to TRBJ2-5, with D possibly TRBD1 on 5 matching bases. Trimming took off 3 bases at V and 1 base at J, with 9 bases between the two ends. Germline CDR1 MNHEY, CDR2 SMNVEV (reference sequence). CDR3 length: 14 residues. Written as DNA, the CDR3 is TGTGCCAGCAGTTTTCAGGGCCCCCAAGAGACCCAGTACTTC. Translated: CASSFQGPQETQYF.

The J gene is TRBJ1-2, the V gene TRBV10-1; TRBD1 agrees at 11 bases. Germline CDR1 WNHNN, CDR2 SYGVQD (reference sequence). The CDR3 has 20 residues. The V and J ends lost 2 bases and 0 bases, in that order; junction bases with no gene match: 14. The CDR3 sequence is CASSERGQGAARGSNYGYTF. The CDR3 DNA is TGCGCCAGCAGTGAGAGAGGACAGGGGGCAGCCAGGGGGTCTAACTATGGCTACACCTTC.

The V and J genes are TRBV6-1 and TRBJ1-1, with D hard to call. CDR3 length equals 12 residues. Germline CDR1 MNHNS, CDR2 SASEGT. V gave up 6 bases and J gave up 1 base, with 6 bases separating them. This CDR3 reads CASSYTNTEAFF. DNA of the CDR3: TGTGCCAGCAGCTACACGAACACTGAAGCTTTCTTT.

The chain carries TRBV7-9 and TRBJ2-3; 7 nucleotides match TRBD1. Trimming cost V 2 bases and J 3 bases; bases outside gene matches: 5. This CDR3 has 15 amino acids. Germline loops: CDR1 SEHNR, CDR2 FQNEAQ (reference sequence). DNA for the CDR3: TGTGCCAGCAGCTTAAGTAGGGGGCCGACAGATACGCAGTATTTT. Its translation: CASSLSRGPTDTQYF.

This chain connects TRBV5-1 to TRBJ1-5, with a possible D match to TRBD1 (6 bases). V lost 0 bases, J lost 7 bases, and 14 bases lay in between. The CDR3 loop spans 15 amino acids. In germline, CDR1 is SGHRS, CDR2 YFSETQ. The DNA of the CDR3 is TGCGCCAGCAGCTTGGCGCCCAGGGGTGACCAGCCCCAGCATTTT. Translating it yields CASSLAPRGDQPQHF.

This clone has just one count. The rearrangement uses TRBV6-4 and TRBJ1-2; D not resolved. The CDR3 sequence is 16 residues long. V was shortened by 3 bases and J by 3 bases, with 17 bases between the two germline ends. Germline CDR1 MRHNA, CDR2 SNTAGT. For the CDR3, the DNA is TGTGCCAGCAGTGATAACGGGCGGTCCGACTACTATGGCTACACCTTC. As protein: CASSDNGRSDYYGYTF.

The rearrangement joins TRBV5-4 to TRBJ1-2; D is uncertain. The ends were cut back, 9 bases at V and 4 bases at J, with 13 bases in the middle. The germline gives CDR1 SGHNT, CDR2 YYREEE (reference sequence). CDR3 length: 12 amino acids. The CDR3 sequence: CATSKALYGYTF. Written as DNA, the CDR3 is TGTGCCACCTCTAAGGCGCTCTATGGCTACACCTTC.

The rearrangement joins TRBV30 to TRBJ2-7, with D perhaps being TRBD1 or TRBD2 (5 bases each). V was pared by 3 bases and J by 11 bases, with 17 bases between. Germline-derived CDR1 and CDR2 are GTSNPN and SVGIG (reference sequence). CDR3 length equals 12 residues. CDR3 residues: CAWSLGTSAKYF. CDR3 nucleotide sequence: TGTGCCTGGAGCCTCGGGACCAGCGCTAAGTACTTC.